This T cell receptor (beta chain) came from a study of blood T cell repertoires in COVID-19. As originally analysed: The authors estimated nucleated cell counts from reference gene primer amplification. Data came from immunoSEQ multiplex PCR; TCRdb stores just in-frame clones and leaves some out. V and J calls and clone size are those listed in that table; D and trimming were worked out from the DNA. This sample has tens of thousands of clones, with 80% to 90% found just once. The CDR3 is 17 amino acids. The V gene's germline CDR1 is PRHDT and CDR2 FYEKMQ (reference sequence). The ends were cut back, 5 bases at V and 8 bases at J, with 27 bases in the middle.

This receptor was identified in a human donor in a cohort sampled during active COVID-19. The donor label of this sample is uncertain. Sequencing was carried out using peripheral blood. The gene calls are TRBV13 and TRBJ1-2, with TRBD1 as a possible D gene (6 bases). Here the CDR3 DNA reads TGTGCCAGCAGCCCCCGCGGGGGCCCTACCATCCTGGAGGGCTACACCTTC. As protein: CASSPRGGPTILEGYTF.